This TCR beta chain was identified during a study of blood T cell repertoires in COVID-19. Looking at the study overall: COVID-19 samples, acute and convalescent, were from the United States, Italy and Spain.

The data were produced by immunoSEQ multiplex PCR, yet TCRdb's version contains in-frame clones alone and is incomplete. The sample gives 150,000 to 200,000 clones, approximately 85% of which show up once; about 3.3% is in the top ten. The germline V gene has CDR1 SGHTA and CDR2 FQGNSA. V was trimmed by 1 base and J by 1 base, leaving 11 bases between them. The CDR3 sequence is 16 residues long. The gene calls are TRBV7-2 and TRBJ1-5; D remains ambiguous. Sequenced: peripheral blood. The sequence was collected from a man aged 60 to 75 with acute or convalescent COVID-19. The CDR3 here is CASSLGSRLSNQPQHF. The CDR3 nucleotides are TGTGCCAGCAGCTTAGGGTCTAGGCTGAGCAATCAGCCCCAGCATTTT.